The next 10 T cell receptor beta chains were all read from a single sample in a study of CD8 T cells in Susac syndrome. Reverse transcription of about 0.5 to 1 ug RNA was carried out with random hexamers. In TCRdb, the immunoSEQ multiplex PCR reads were re-called with MiXCR into one record per CDR3 protein. The data hold hundreds of thousands of distinct CDR3 sequences, with roughly 94% observed a single time. The sequencing sample was made of CD4+ T cells from PBMCs. Every receptor here comes from a human donor with multiple sclerosis.

This chain uses TRBV3-1 with TRBJ2-5, with a weak D call TRBD2 (6 bases). Trimming cost V 6 bases and J 5 bases, with 16 bases left between them. Germline V lookup: CDR1 LGHDT, CDR2 YNNKEL (reference sequence). The CDR3 contains 14 residues. The DNA for the CDR3 is TGTGCCAGCAGTCCCCGGGACTTTCGCGAGACCCAGTACTTC. Translation: CASSPRDFRETQYF.

V gene TRBV2 combines with J gene TRBJ1-2, with a weak D call TRBD1 (6 bases). The CDR3 covers 12 residues. The germline CDR1 and CDR2 sequences are SNHLY and FYNNEI. V lost 6 bases to trimming and J lost 7 bases, with 12 bases between them. The CDR3 sequence is CASRAGVSGYTF. The CDR3 bases are TGTGCCAGCAGAGCAGGGGTATCTGGCTACACCTTC.

The chain has TRBV29-1 and TRBJ1-2; D unresolved. Per germline, CDR1 SQVTM and CDR2 ANQGSEA. CDR3 length: 10 amino acids. The ends were cut back, 6 bases at V and 8 bases at J, with 10 bases in the middle. The CDR3 DNA sequence: TGCAGCGTCCTGGAGCTGGGCTACACCTTC. Translation: CSVLELGYTF.

The rearrangement joins TRBV30 to TRBJ1-2, with D possibly TRBD1 on 6 matching bases. V was shortened by 8 bases and J by 2 bases, with 9 bases between the two germline ends. The V gene's germline CDR1 is GTSNPN and CDR2 SVGIG (reference sequence). This CDR3 has 11 amino acids. CDR3 sequence (DNA): TGTGCCCTACAGGGAAACTATGGCTACACCTTC. It codes for CALQGNYGYTF.

This rearrangement joins TRBV30 to TRBJ1-5; tentatively, D is TRBD1 (5 bases). The CDR3 loop spans 13 amino acids. The V gene's germline CDR1 is GTSNPN and CDR2 SVGIG (reference sequence). V lost 0 bases, J lost 6 bases, and 9 bases lay in between. The CDR3 coding sequence is TGTGCCTGGAGTGTGCAGGGCAGTCAGCCCCAGCATTTT. The encoded protein is CAWSVQGSQPQHF.

The V gene is TRBV7-2, the J gene TRBJ2-5; 10 nucleotides line up with TRBD2. This CDR3 is 17 amino acids long. Per germline, CDR1 SGHTA and CDR2 FQGNSA. J gave up 1 base and V 5 bases, and 10 bases lay outside the gene matches. The CDR3 loop is CASSPTVLAGAQETQYF. The CDR3 nucleotides are TGTGCCAGCAGCCCAACGGTTCTAGCGGGAGCCCAAGAGACCCAGTACTTC. Full variable domain (outside the CDR3, taken from reference TRBV7-2 and TRBJ2-5): GAGVSQSPSNKVTEKGKDVELRCDPISGHTALYWYRQSLGQGLEFLIYFQGNSAPDKSGLPSDRFSAERTGGSVSTLTIQRTQQEDSAVYLCASSPTVLAGAQETQYFGPGTRLLVL.

The chain couples TRBV29-1 to TRBJ2-2, with 7 nucleotides matching TRBD2. CDR1 and CDR2 from the germline V gene are SQVTM and ANQGSEA. The CDR3 has 14 residues. V dropped 3 bases and J dropped 0; count of bases not matched to a gene: 1. CDR3 region: CSVEGGSNTGELFF. For the CDR3, the DNA is TGCAGCGTTGAGGGAGGGTCGAACACCGGGGAGCTGTTTTTT.

Written as DNA, the CDR3 is TGCAGTGCTAGTATGAGGGACGGAAACACCATATATTTT. Its translation: CSASMRDGNTIYF. The chain couples TRBV20-1 to TRBJ1-3, with TRBD1 as a possible D gene (5 bases). Germline assignment: CDR1 DFQATT and CDR2 SNEGSKA (reference sequence). CDR3 length: 13 residues. Trimming shortened V by 3 bases and J by 4 bases, and 10 bases separated the two germline ends.

The rearrangement joins TRBV12-5 to TRBJ1-5; unclear D gene. Germline CDR1 is LGHNT and CDR2 is FRNRAP. The CDR3 covers 10 residues. V shed 7 bases and J shed 10 bases, with 8 bases lying between them. The CDR3 DNA follows: TGTGCTAGTGCCATTCTCCCCCAGCATTTT. It specifies CASAILPQHF.

V usage is TRBV20-1 and J usage is TRBJ1-1, with 9 positions matching TRBD1. Germline CDR1 is DFQATT and CDR2 is SNEGSKA (reference sequence). The CDR3 loop spans 13 amino acids. V lost 6 bases to trimming and J lost 5 bases; unmatched junction nucleotides: 7. In nucleotides, the CDR3 is TGCAGTGCGGTGGACAGGGGCGAGACTGAAGCTTTCTTT. It translates to CSAVDRGETEAFF.